This T cell receptor beta chain was sequenced for a study of monozygotic twins with inflammatory bowel disease. This CDR3 contains 14 residues. Per the germline V gene, CDR1 is MNHEY and CDR2 is SMNVEV (reference sequence). TCRdb reprocessed the 5' RACE reads and reports one entry per CDR3 protein, with no DNA. The specimen's table records some 440,000 distinct CDR3 sequences. Specimen: blood. The clonotype originates from a human donor with ulcerative colitis or Crohn's disease, or a healthy co-twin of an affected twin (not recorded which). V gene TRBV27 combines with J gene TRBJ2-2. This CDR3 is CASSVQQETGELFF.